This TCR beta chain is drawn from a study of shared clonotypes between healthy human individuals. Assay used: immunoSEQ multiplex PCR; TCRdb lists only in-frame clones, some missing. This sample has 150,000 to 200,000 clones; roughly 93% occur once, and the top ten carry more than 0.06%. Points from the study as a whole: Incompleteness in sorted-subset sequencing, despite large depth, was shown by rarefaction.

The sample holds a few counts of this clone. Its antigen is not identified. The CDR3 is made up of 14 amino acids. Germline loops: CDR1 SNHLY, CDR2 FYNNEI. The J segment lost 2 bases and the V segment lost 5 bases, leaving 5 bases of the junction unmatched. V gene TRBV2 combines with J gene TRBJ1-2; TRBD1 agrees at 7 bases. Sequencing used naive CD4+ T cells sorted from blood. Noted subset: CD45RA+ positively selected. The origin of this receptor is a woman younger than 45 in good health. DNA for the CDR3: TGTGCCAGCAGTCTGAGACAGGGAAACTATGGCTACACCTTC. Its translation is CASSLRQGNYGYTF. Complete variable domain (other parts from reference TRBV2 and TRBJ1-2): EPEVTQTPSHQVTQMGQEVILRCVPISNHLYFYWYRQILGQKVEFLVSFYNNEISEKSEIFDDQFSVERPDGSNFTLKIRSTKLEDSAMYFCASSLRQGNYGYTFGSGTRLTVV.